This passage covers 23 T cell receptor beta chains from one sample sequenced in a study of regulatory T cells in long-lasting Graves disease. Regarding time point: persistent/refractory GD, antithyroid drugs over 5 years with positive TRAb. From PBMCs, RNA was extracted and then used to make the TCR library. In building TCR beta libraries, iRepertoire HTBI primers were used together with Arm-PCR of CDR3 regions. Each CDR3 protein is one row after TCRdb ran MiXCR on the multiplex PCR reads. The sample contains about 450,000 distinct CDR3 sequences, 23% of which appear only once. This sample comprised peripheral blood mononuclear cells (PBMCs), obtained when the disease was refractory, from a patient treated with antithyroid drugs. The receptors shown here come from a female donor with Graves disease.

This clonotype was seen at least ten times. This chain connects TRBV12-3 or TRBV12-4 to TRBJ1-2; possibly TRBD1 for D (6 bases). The CDR3 has 14 amino acids. Trimming took off 5 bases at V and 4 bases at J, with 14 bases between the two ends. CDR3 sequence reads: CASSPQGYSYGYTF. The CDR3 DNA reads as TGTGCCAGCAGTCCACAGGGTTATTCCTATGGCTACACCTTC.

The chain couples TRBV5-1 to TRBJ2-3, with unresolved D. Trimming cost V 2 bases and J 0 bases, with 7 bases left between them. The CDR3 length is 14 residues. In germline, CDR1 is SGHRS, CDR2 YFSETQ. The DNA for the CDR3 is TGCGCCAGCAGCTTCGGCGGAAGCACAGATACGCAGTATTTT. Amino acid sequence: CASSFGGSTDTQYF.

This clonotype was recorded at least ten times. The chain has TRBV28 and TRBJ1-1, with TRBD1 identical over 9 bases. The CDR3 sequence is 14 residues long. Losses at the gene ends were 6 bases for V and 5 bases for J; bases not matched to a gene: 7. CDR1 MDHEN and CDR2 SYDVKM come from the germline V gene. CDR3 nucleotides: TGTGCCAGCAGCCGGACAGGGGCGAGGACTGAAGCTTTCTTT. Its translation: CASSRTGARTEAFF.

The gene calls are TRBV28 and TRBJ2-7; the match to TRBD2 covers 13 bases. V lost 5 bases and J lost 9; bases outside the gene matches: 10. CDR1 is MDHEN, CDR2 SYDVKM, per germline. The CDR3 has 15 amino acids. The CDR3 sequence: CASSQGTSGTQGQYF. CDR3 nucleotide sequence: TGTGCCAGCAGTCAGGGGACTAGCGGGACTCAGGGGCAGTACTTC.

This clonotype was found a few times. The chain employs TRBV18 and TRBJ1-1; D remains unclear. The CDR3 length is 13 residues. In germline, CDR1 is KGHSH, CDR2 LQKENI. V lost 0 bases to trimming and J lost 4 bases, with 6 bases between them. CDR3 protein: CASSPPVSTEAFF. DNA for the CDR3: TGTGCCAGCTCACCACCGGTGAGCACTGAAGCTTTCTTT.

This clonotype was counted only a few times. The chain carries TRBV20-1 and TRBJ2-7, with 7 bases that match TRBD1. The junction had 6 bases not matched to a gene; V was cut back by 0 bases and J by 1 base. Germline V gene data show CDR1 as DFQATT and CDR2 as SNEGSKA (reference sequence). The CDR3 extends over 15 amino acids. CDR3 nucleotide sequence: TGCAGTGCTAGAGATCGGCAGGGGGTTTCCTACGAGCAGTACTTC. This gives the protein CSARDRQGVSYEQYF.

This clonotype has just a few counts. The chain employs TRBV6-5 and TRBJ1-1; D unresolved. The CDR3 has 16 residues. Trimming removed 2 bases from V and 5 bases from J, with 18 bases in between. Germline CDR1 MNHEY, CDR2 SVGAGI. The CDR3 DNA reads as TGTGCCAGCAGTTACCGACCGGGGAGTATGGGAACTGAAGCTTTCTTT. Protein: CASSYRPGSMGTEAFF.

V usage is TRBV29-1 and J usage is TRBJ2-3; 9 nucleotides line up with TRBD1. The CDR3 has 17 residues. Germline CDR1 and CDR2: SQVTM and ANQGSEA. Trimming took 0 bases from V and 3 from J; bases not matched to a gene: 10. The CDR3 nucleotides read TGCAGCGTTGAAGACTTACCCGCCGGGACAGGGACAGATACGCAGTATTTT. Translation: CSVEDLPAGTGTDTQYF.

Many counts were recorded for this clonotype. V usage is TRBV12-5 and J usage is TRBJ2-5; D is possibly TRBD1 (5 bases). There are 12 residues in the CDR3. Germline V gene data show CDR1 as LGHNT and CDR2 as FRNRAP. V gave up 0 bases and J gave up 9 bases, with 8 bases separating them. CDR3 coding DNA: TGTGCTAGTGGTTTGGTAGAGACAGCCCAGTACTTC. It is translated as CASGLVETAQYF.

The chain joins TRBV29-1 to TRBJ2-5, with D perhaps TRBD2 (6 bases). The CDR3 is 15 amino acids. V was shortened by 4 bases and J by 0 bases, with 15 bases between the two germline ends. From germline, CDR1 is SQVTM and CDR2 ANQGSEA. The DNA of the CDR3 is TGCAGCGTTGGACAGTCGGGACTGAACCAAGAGACCCAGTACTTC. Its protein product is CSVGQSGLNQETQYF. Filled out from reference TRBV29-1 and TRBJ2-5, the complete variable domain reads SAVISQKPSRDICQRGTSLTIQCQVDSQVTMMFWYRQQPGQSLTLIATANQGSEATYESGFVIDKFPISRPNLTFSTLTVSNMSPEDSSIYLCSVGQSGLNQETQYFGPGTRLLVL.

This clonotype has ten or more counts. The rearrangement links TRBV28 to TRBJ2-7; D remains unclear. CDR3 length: 11 residues. In germline, CDR1 is MDHEN, CDR2 SYDVKM. V gave up 6 bases and J gave up 0 bases, with 3 bases separating them. CDR3 region: CASSASYEQYF. CDR3 nucleotide sequence: TGTGCCAGCAGCGCCTCCTACGAGCAGTACTTC.

The chain employs TRBV7-2 and TRBJ1-5; D perhaps matches TRBD1 (6 bases). CDR3 length: 15 residues. Germline CDR1 reads SGHTA; CDR2 reads FQGNSA. The V end lost 0 bases, the J end lost 11 bases, and 17 bases lay between the germline ends. The CDR3 sequence: CASSLATGPQTAQHF. The DNA for the CDR3 is TGTGCCAGCAGCTTAGCTACAGGGCCCCAGACGGCCCAGCATTTT.

A few counts support this clonotype. The rearrangement joins TRBV7-8 to TRBJ2-1; D perhaps matches TRBD2 (6 bases). This CDR3 has 15 amino acids. V was cut by 7 bases and J by 2 bases, with 15 bases left in between. Germline assignment: CDR1 SGHVS and CDR2 FQNEAQ. The CDR3 here is CASTQMEGTYNEQFF. The CDR3 coding sequence is TGTGCCAGCACCCAAATGGAGGGGACCTACAATGAGCAGTTCTTC.

The table lists this clonotype with many counts. The chain uses TRBV12-3 or TRBV12-4 and TRBJ1-2, with 7 bases aligning to TRBD1. The CDR3 has 14 residues. V dropped 8 bases and J dropped 4; count of bases not matched to a gene: 10. The CDR3 DNA is TGTGCCAGCGGCGACAACAGGGGACTCTATGGCTACACCTTC. Translated: CASGDNRGLYGYTF.

This chain connects TRBV5-1 to TRBJ1-1; D might be TRBD1 (5 bases). This CDR3 spans 14 amino acids. Germline V CDR1 and CDR2: SGHRS, YFSETQ. V gave up 8 bases and J gave up 3 bases, with 17 bases separating them. The CDR3 loop reads CASRSTGSYTEAFF. The CDR3 nucleotides are TGCGCCAGTCGAAGTACAGGTTCGTACACTGAAGCTTTCTTT.

This clonotype was observed a few times. This CDR3 is CASSPQGGHNSPLHF. As DNA, the CDR3 is TGTGCCAGCAGCCCACAGGGAGGCCATAATTCACCCCTCCACTTT. This sequence joins TRBV7-2 and TRBJ1-6; D might be TRBD1 (6 bases). V dropped 5 bases and J dropped 5 bases, with 13 bases sitting between them. CDR3 length: 15 amino acids. Germline V CDR1 and CDR2: SGHTA, FQGNSA. Variable domain in full (rest from reference TRBV7-2 and TRBJ1-6): GAGVSQSPSNKVTEKGKDVELRCDPISGHTALYWYRQSLGQGLEFLIYFQGNSAPDKSGLPSDRFSAERTGGSVSTLTIQRTQQEDSAVYLCASSPQGGHNSPLHFGNGTRLTVT.

The chain has TRBV14 and TRBJ1-2, with D uncertain. Germline values: CDR1 SGHDN, CDR2 FVKESK. The CDR3 extends over 15 amino acids. V dropped 1 base and J dropped 8 bases, with 17 bases sitting between them. CDR3 DNA: TGTGCCAGCAGCCAAGTCGACAATCTCAGAGGCGGCTACACCTTC. This codes for CASSQVDNLRGGYTF.

This clonotype appeared many times. The chain is built from TRBV28 and TRBJ1-1, with 9 bases aligning to TRBD1. V was pared by 4 bases and J by 5 bases, with 5 bases of the junction left unmatched. From germline, CDR1 is MDHEN and CDR2 SYDVKM. This CDR3 comprises 14 residues. This CDR3 is CASSWDRVGTEAFF. In DNA form, the CDR3 reads TGTGCCAGCAGTTGGGACAGGGTCGGGACTGAAGCTTTCTTT. Supplemented by reference TRBV28 and TRBJ1-1, the full variable domain reads DVKVTQSSRYLVKRTGEKVFLECVQDMDHENMFWYRQDPGLGLRLIYFSYDVKMKEKGDIPEGYSVSREKKERFSLILESASTNQTSMYLCASSWDRVGTEAFFGQGTRLTVV.

This clonotype was counted a single time. The genes are TRBV2 and TRBJ2-7; D perhaps matches TRBD2 (7 bases). The germline V and J ends were trimmed by 2 bases and 3 bases, with 20 bases remaining between them. CDR3 length: 17 amino acids. Germline V gives CDR1 SNHLY, CDR2 FYNNEI. The DNA for the CDR3 is TGTGCCAGCAGTGAACTGGCCTTAAAGCGGGACAACTACGAGCAGTACTTC. Its translation: CASSELALKRDNYEQYF.

Remarks on this clonotype: This likely reflects a read error, since a far larger clone is one base away. The genes are TRBV7-9 and TRBJ1-4, with D unclear. There are 12 residues in the CDR3. Germline V lookup: CDR1 SEHNR, CDR2 FQNEAQ (reference sequence). CDR3 sequence: CVSTLTGEKLFF. Here the CDR3 DNA reads TGTGTCAGCACCCTTACCGGAGAAAAACTGTTTTTT.

The chain uses TRBV18 and TRBJ1-2; D unresolved. Per the germline V gene, CDR1 is KGHSH and CDR2 is LQKENI. V lost 2 bases, J lost 0 bases, and 10 bases lay in between. The CDR3 is 15 amino acids. CDR3 protein: CASSPVGLPNYGYTF. The CDR3 nucleotides are TGTGCCAGCTCACCAGTTGGACTCCCTAACTATGGCTACACCTTC.

V and J are TRBV20-1 and TRBJ2-7, with 11 positions matching TRBD2. Germline values: CDR1 DFQATT, CDR2 SNEGSKA (reference sequence). This CDR3 has 14 amino acids. J lost 7 bases, V lost 6 bases, and 11 bases had no gene match. The CDR3 sequence is CSASGTSGWGEQYF. In DNA form, the CDR3 reads TGCAGTGCCTCCGGGACTAGCGGATGGGGGGAGCAGTACTTC.

The chain recombines TRBV19 with TRBJ2-4; TRBD1 aligns across 10 bases. V lost 4 bases and J lost 8; bases outside the gene matches: 14. Germline V gene lookup returns CDR1 LNHDA and CDR2 SQIVND (reference sequence). CDR3 size: 17 residues. This CDR3 is CASSTPSPGTGDHIQYF. CDR3 DNA sequence: TGTGCCAGTAGTACACCCTCACCGGGGACAGGGGATCACATTCAGTACTTC.